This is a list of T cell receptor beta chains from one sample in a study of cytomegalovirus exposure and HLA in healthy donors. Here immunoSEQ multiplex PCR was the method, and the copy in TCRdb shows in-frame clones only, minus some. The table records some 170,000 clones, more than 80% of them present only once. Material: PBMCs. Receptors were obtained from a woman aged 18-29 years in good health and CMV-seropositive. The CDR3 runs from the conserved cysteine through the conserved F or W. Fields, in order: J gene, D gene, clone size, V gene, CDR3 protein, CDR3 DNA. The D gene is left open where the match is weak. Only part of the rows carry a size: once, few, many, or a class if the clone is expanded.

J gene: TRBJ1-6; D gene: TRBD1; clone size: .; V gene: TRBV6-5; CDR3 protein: CASSPPGQGSSPLHF; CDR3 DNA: TGTGCCAGCAGTCCCCCGGGACAGGGGTCTTCACCCCTCCACTTT
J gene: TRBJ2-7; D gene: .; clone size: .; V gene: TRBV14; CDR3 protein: CASSQQFAGAGEQYF; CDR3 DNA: TGTGCCAGCAGCCAACAGTTCGCGGGGGCAGGGGAGCAGTACTTC
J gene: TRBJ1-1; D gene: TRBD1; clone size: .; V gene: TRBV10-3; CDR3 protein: CAIIKDRGNTEAFF; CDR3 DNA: TGTGCCATCATTAAGGACAGGGGGAACACTGAAGCTTTCTTT
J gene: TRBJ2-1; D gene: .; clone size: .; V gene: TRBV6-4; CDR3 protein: CASSDFAYNEQFF; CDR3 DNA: TGTGCCAGCAGTGACTTCGCCTACAATGAGCAGTTCTTC
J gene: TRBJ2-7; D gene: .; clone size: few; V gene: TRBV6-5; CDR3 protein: CAISGRGASYEQYF; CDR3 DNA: TGTGCCATTTCCGGCCGGGGGGCTTCCTACGAGCAGTACTTC
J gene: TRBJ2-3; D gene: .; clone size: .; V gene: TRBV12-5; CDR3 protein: CASGLGTGVGDTQYF; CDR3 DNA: TGTGCTAGTGGTCTCGGGACGGGGGTGGGAGATACGCAGTATTTT
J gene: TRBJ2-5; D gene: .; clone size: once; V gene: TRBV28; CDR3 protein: CASKENAAQYF; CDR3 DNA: TGTGCCAGCAAGGAAAATGCGGCCCAGTACTTC
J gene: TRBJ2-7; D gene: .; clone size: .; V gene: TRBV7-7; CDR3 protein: CASSPQTGSSYEQYF; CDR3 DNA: TGTGCCAGCAGCCCGCAGACAGGTAGCTCCTACGAGCAGTACTTC
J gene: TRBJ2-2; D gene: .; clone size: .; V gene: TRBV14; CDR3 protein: CASSWGRTGELFF; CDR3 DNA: TGTGCCAGCAGCTGGGGGCGCACCGGGGAGCTGTTTTTT
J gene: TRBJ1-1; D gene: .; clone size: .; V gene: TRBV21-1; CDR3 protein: CASSKGFSGGFNTEAFF; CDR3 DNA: TGTGCCAGCAGCAAAGGCTTCTCGGGAGGGTTCAACACTGAAGCTTTCTTT
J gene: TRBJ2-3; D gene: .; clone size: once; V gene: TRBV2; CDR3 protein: CASSAQRGPLSTDTQYF; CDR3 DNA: TGTGCCAGCAGTGCCCAGCGAGGTCCCCTAAGCACAGATACGCAGTATTTT
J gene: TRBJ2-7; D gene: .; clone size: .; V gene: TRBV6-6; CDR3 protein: CASSYADSYEQYF; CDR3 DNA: TGTGCCAGCAGTTACGCGGACTCCTACGAGCAGTACTTC
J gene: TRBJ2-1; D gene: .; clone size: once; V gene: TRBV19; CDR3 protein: CASSNHERLNEQFF; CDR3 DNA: TGTGCCAGTAGTAACCACGAGCGTTTGAATGAGCAGTTCTTC
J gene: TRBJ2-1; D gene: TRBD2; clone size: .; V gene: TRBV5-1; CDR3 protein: CASSSLGGGVYNEQFF; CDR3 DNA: TGCGCCAGCAGCTCCCTCGGGGGGGGCGTCTACAATGAGCAGTTCTTC
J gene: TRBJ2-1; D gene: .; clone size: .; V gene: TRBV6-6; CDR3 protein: CASRDSYNEQFF; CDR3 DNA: TGTGCCAGCAGGGACAGTTACAATGAGCAGTTCTTC
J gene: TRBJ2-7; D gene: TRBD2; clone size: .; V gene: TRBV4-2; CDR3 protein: CASSRDVTRGASGGSIYEQYF; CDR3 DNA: TGTGCCAGCAGCCGAGACGTTACGCGTGGGGCCAGCGGGGGTTCTATCTACGAGCAGTACTTC
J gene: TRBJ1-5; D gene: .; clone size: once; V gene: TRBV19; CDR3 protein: CASTSDRYYQPQHF; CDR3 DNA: TGTGCCAGTACGAGCGACAGGTACTATCAGCCCCAGCATTTT
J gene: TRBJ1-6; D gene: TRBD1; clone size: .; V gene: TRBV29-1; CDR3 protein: CSVRMQGANSPLHF; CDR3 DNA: TGCAGCGTAAGAATGCAGGGGGCGAATTCACCCCTCCACTTT
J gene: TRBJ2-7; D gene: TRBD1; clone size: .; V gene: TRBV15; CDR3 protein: CATSRGQPYEQYF; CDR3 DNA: TGTGCCACCAGCAGGGGACAGCCCTACGAGCAGTACTTC
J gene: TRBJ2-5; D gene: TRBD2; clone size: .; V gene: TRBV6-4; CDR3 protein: CASSPKSGGQETQYF; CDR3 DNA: TGTGCCAGCAGTCCAAAAAGCGGGGGCCAAGAGACCCAGTACTTC
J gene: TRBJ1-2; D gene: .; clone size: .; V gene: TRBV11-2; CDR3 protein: CASTSGGQSYGYTF; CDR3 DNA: TGTGCCAGCACCTCGGGGGGGCAAAGCTATGGCTACACCTTC
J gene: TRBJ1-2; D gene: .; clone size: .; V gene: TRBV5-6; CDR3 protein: CASSGVSNYGYTF; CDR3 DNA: TGTGCCAGCAGCGGAGTGTCTAACTATGGCTACACCTTC
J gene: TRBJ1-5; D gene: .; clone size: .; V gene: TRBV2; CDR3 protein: CATPLGSQPQHF; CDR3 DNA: TGTGCCACTCCACTCGGGAGTCAGCCCCAGCATTTT
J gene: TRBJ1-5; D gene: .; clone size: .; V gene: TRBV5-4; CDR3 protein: CASSLAGASNQPQHF; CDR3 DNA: TGTGCCAGCAGCTTGGCAGGGGCCTCCAATCAGCCCCAGCATTTT
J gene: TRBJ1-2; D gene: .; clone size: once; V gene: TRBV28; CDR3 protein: CASGREGSYGYTF; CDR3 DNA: TGTGCCAGCGGCAGAGAGGGAAGCTATGGCTACACCTTC
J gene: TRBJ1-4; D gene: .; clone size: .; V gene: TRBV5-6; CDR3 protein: CASSPGGNGVVEKLFF; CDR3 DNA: TGTGCCAGCAGTCCCGGGGGGAACGGAGTCGTGGAAAAACTGTTTTTT
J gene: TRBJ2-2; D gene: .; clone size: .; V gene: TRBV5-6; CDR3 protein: CASSLWGLLNTGELFF; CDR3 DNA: TGTGCCAGCAGCTTGTGGGGGCTGTTGAACACCGGGGAGCTGTTTTTT
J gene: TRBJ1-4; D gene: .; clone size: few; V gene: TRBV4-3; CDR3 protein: CASSQDLVRGSNEKLFF; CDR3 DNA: TGCGCCAGCAGCCAAGATCTAGTTAGGGGGTCGAATGAAAAACTGTTTTTT
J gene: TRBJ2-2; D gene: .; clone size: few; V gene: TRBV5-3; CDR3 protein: CARSWSEGRGTGELFF; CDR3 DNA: TGTGCCAGAAGCTGGAGCGAGGGGCGGGGCACCGGGGAGCTGTTTTTT
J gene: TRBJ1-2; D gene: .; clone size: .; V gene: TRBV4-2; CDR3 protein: CASSQDFGADYGYTF; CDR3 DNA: TGTGCCAGCAGCCAAGATTTTGGGGCTGACTATGGCTACACCTTC
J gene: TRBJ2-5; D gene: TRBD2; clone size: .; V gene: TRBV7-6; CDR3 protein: CASSSASGGFETQYF; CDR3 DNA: TGTGCCAGCAGCTCGGCTAGCGGGGGGTTCGAGACCCAGTACTTC
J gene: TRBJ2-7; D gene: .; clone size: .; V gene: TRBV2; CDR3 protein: CASSWDSGAEQYF; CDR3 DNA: TGTGCCAGCAGTTGGGATTCTGGGGCCGAGCAGTACTTC
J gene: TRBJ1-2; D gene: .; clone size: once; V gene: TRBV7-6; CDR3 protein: CASSMGRLYGYTF; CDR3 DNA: TGTGCCAGCAGCATGGGCCGTCTATATGGCTACACCTTC
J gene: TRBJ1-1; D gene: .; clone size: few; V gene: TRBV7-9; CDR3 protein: CASSLHRTNTEAFF; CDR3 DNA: TGTGCCAGCAGCTTACACAGGACCAACACTGAAGCTTTCTTT
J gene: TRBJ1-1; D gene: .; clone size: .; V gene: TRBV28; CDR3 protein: CASSFRGSGAFF; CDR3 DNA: TGTGCCAGCAGTTTCAGGGGATCGGGAGCTTTCTTT
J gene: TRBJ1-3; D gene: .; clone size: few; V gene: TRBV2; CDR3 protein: CASSDATPDSGNTIYF; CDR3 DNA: TGTGCCAGCAGTGACGCAACTCCCGACTCTGGAAACACCATATATTTT
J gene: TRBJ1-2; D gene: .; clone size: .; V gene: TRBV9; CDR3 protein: CASSRGYGYTF; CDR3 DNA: TGTGCCAGCAGTAGAGGATATGGCTACACCTTC
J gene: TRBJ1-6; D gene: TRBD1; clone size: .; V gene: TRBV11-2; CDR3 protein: CASTSQGTDNSPLHF; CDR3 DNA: TGTGCCAGCACTAGCCAGGGGACAGATAATTCACCCCTCCACTTT
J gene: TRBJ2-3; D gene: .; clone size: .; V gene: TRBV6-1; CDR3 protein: CASSRLVGGSDTQYF; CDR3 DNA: TGTGCCAGCAGTCGCCTGGTTGGGGGCTCAGATACGCAGTATTTT
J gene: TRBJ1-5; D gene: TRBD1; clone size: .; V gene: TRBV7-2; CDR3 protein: CASSLGGTGGREHF; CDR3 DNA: TGTGCCAGCAGCTTAGGTGGGACAGGGGGACGGGAGCATTTT
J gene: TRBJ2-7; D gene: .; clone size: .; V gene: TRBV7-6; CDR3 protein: CASSLAGRSYEQYF; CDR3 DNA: TGTGCCAGCAGCTTAGCGGGGCGCTCCTACGAGCAGTACTTC
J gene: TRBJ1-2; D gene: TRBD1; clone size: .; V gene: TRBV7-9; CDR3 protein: CASSPYAYRGYGYTF; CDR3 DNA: TGTGCCAGCAGCCCGTACGCCTACAGGGGCTATGGCTACACCTTC
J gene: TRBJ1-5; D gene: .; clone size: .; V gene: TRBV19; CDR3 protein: CASSILEGGNQPQHF; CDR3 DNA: TGTGCCAGTAGTATACTTGAGGGCGGCAATCAGCCCCAGCATTTT
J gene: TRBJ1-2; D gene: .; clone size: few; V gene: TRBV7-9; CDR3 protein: CASSLGRGSYYGYTF; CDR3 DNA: TGTGCCAGCAGCTTAGGCAGGGGATCTTACTATGGCTACACCTTC
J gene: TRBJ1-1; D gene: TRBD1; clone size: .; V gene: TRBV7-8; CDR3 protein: CASDPQTGYTEAFF; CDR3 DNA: TGTGCCAGCGATCCCCAGACAGGGTACACTGAAGCTTTCTTT
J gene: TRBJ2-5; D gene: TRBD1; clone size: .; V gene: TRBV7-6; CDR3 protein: CASSLALTGGQETQYF; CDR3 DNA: TGTGCCAGCAGCTTAGCGCTGACAGGGGGACAAGAGACCCAGTACTTC
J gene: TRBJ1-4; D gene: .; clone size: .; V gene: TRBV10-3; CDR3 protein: CAIRRGAGEEKLFF; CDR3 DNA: TGTGCCATCAGGCGTGGGGCGGGAGAGGAAAAACTGTTTTTT
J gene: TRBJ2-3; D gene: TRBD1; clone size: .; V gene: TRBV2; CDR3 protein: CASLLDRGRDTQYF; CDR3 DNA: TGTGCCAGCCTACTGGACAGGGGGCGGGATACGCAGTATTTT
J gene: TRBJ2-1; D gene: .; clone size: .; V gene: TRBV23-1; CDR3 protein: CASSPTLEGGSSYNEQFF; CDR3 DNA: TGCGCCAGCAGTCCCACCTTGGAGGGGGGGAGCTCCTACAATGAGCAGTTCTTC
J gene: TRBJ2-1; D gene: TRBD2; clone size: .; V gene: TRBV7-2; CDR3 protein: CASSFLASGGRANEQFF; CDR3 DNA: TGTGCCAGCAGCTTTTTGGCTAGCGGGGGCCGTGCCAATGAGCAGTTCTTC